These T cell receptor beta chains were read from a single sample in a study of T cells in Graves' hyperthyroidism and ophthalmopathy. In TCRdb, the multiplex PCR reads were re-called with MiXCR into one record per CDR3 protein. The data contain about 640,000 distinct CDR3 sequences, 20% of them singletons. The material sequenced was blood. The receptors stem from a man aged 25-45 years with Graves' ophthalmopathy. Both conserved end residues are part of each CDR3. The D gene is left open where the match is weak. Size is stated for part of the rows, as once, few or many counts, or as a class when the clone is expanded.

cdr3_nt	cdr3_aa	clone_size	v_call	j_call	d_call
TGCAGTGCTAGATATCTAGCGGGAACTAGGGGAGAGACCCAGTACTTC	CSARYLAGTRGETQYF	-	TRBV20-1	TRBJ2-5	TRBD2
TGTGCCAGCCAAGCAGGGGAGACCCAGTACTTC	CASQAGETQYF	-	TRBV2	TRBJ2-5	-
TGTGCCAGCAGTCCGGGGCATTCCTATGGCTACACCTTC	CASSPGHSYGYTF	-	TRBV27	TRBJ1-2	-
TGTGCCAGTAGAGCCCCCAGGTCGGGTCGGGACGAGCAGTACTTC	CASRAPRSGRDEQYF	-	TRBV19	TRBJ2-7	-
TGTGCCAGCAGCCCGGACAGGGTCCTCGAGCAGTACTTC	CASSPDRVLEQYF	-	TRBV5-4	TRBJ2-7	TRBD1
TGTGCCAGCGGTTTGTGGTACACTGAAGCTTTCTTT	CASGLWYTEAFF	-	TRBV28	TRBJ1-1	-
TGTGCCAGCAGCTTACAAGGGACTAGCAGCACAGATACGCAGTATTTT	CASSLQGTSSTDTQYF	-	TRBV7-2	TRBJ2-3	TRBD2
TGTGCCAGCAGCTCAACAGGGGGCGCGAGCTATGGCTACACCTTC	CASSSTGGASYGYTF	-	TRBV11-2	TRBJ1-2	TRBD1
TGTGCCACCAGCAGAGATAAGGGAATAACGGGGGACAGCGCTATGGGCTACACCTTC	CATSRDKGITGDSAMGYTF	-	TRBV15	TRBJ1-2	TRBD1
TGTGCCAGCAGCCCCGCCCTTGGACAGGCCTTCGGGTGGGGCGAGCAGTACTTC	CASSPALGQAFGWGEQYF	few	TRBV7-2	TRBJ2-7	TRBD1
TGTGCCAGCATAGAGGGACAGGGGGCTTACTACGAGCAGTACTTC	CASIEGQGAYYEQYF	-	TRBV6-1	TRBJ2-7	TRBD1
TGCAGTGCTACAGGGACTAGCGGCTCCTACAATGAGCAGTTCTTC	CSATGTSGSYNEQFF	-	TRBV20-1	TRBJ2-1	TRBD2
TGTGCCATTACGACAGGGGGGAACACCGGGGAGCTGTTTTTT	CAITTGGNTGELFF	-	TRBV10-3	TRBJ2-2	TRBD1
TGCGCCAGCAGCCAAGGCGTAGGGCCTAGCACAGATACGCAGTATTTT	CASSQGVGPSTDTQYF	few	TRBV4-1	TRBJ2-3	-
TGCAGTGCTAGAGATCGAGTCAGTGGGGGAGGCTACACCTTC	CSARDRVSGGGYTF	many	TRBV20-1	TRBJ1-2	-
TGCGCCAGCAGCACAGGGGAAAGCTTCTACAATGAGCAGTTCTTC	CASSTGESFYNEQFF	-	TRBV5-1	TRBJ2-1	TRBD1
TGTGCCAGCAGTTACTCGGCAGAGAGTCACAATGAGCAGTTCTTC	CASSYSAESHNEQFF	many	TRBV6-6	TRBJ2-1	-
TGTGCCAGCAGTTGGGGAGGGCCCGGCTACACCTTC	CASSWGGPGYTF	-	TRBV9	TRBJ1-2	-
TGTGCCAGCAGTTGGGCGGCGAACACTGAAGCTTTCTTT	CASSWAANTEAFF	many	TRBV6-5	TRBJ1-1	-
TGTGCCAGCAGCCAAGAGGGGCGGTCCGGGACCCAGTACTTC	CASSQEGRSGTQYF	-	TRBV3-1	TRBJ2-5	-
TGTGCCAGCAAGACGGGGGCGCAAAGTGGCTACACCTTC	CASKTGAQSGYTF	many	TRBV12-3/TRBV12-4	TRBJ1-2	-
TGTGCCAGCAGCTGGGTAGCAGGGCAAGAGACCCAGTACTTC	CASSWVAGQETQYF	-	TRBV28	TRBJ2-5	-
TGTGCCAGCAGCTCCGACATCCTTTACGAAAAACTGTTTTTT	CASSSDILYEKLFF	few	TRBV2	TRBJ1-4	-
TGTGCCAGTAGGACTAGCGGGAGGGCTGAGCAGTTCTTC	CASRTSGRAEQFF	few	TRBV3-1	TRBJ2-1	TRBD2
TGTGCCAGTAGGGAACAGGCGGGATTCAATCAGCCCCAGCATTTT	CASREQAGFNQPQHF	-	TRBV19	TRBJ1-5	-